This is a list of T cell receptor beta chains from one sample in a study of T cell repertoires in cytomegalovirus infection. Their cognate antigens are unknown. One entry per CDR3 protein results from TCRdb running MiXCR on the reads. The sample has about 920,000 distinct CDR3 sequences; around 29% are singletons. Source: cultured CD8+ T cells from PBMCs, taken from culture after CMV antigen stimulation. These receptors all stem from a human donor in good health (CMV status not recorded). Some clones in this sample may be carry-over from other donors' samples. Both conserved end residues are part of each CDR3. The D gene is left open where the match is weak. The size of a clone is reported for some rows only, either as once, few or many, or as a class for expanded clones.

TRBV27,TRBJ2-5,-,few,TGTGCCAGCATGAAAGCGACAGGTCCTGGGGGGGGGACCCAGTACTTC,CASMKATGPGGGTQYF
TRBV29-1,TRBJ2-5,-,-,TGCAGCACGGCCCGGGATCAAGAGACCCAGTACTTC,CSTARDQETQYF
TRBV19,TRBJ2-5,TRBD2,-,TGTGCCAGTAGGCTGGGAGGGGACCTGGAGACCCAGTACTTC,CASRLGGDLETQYF
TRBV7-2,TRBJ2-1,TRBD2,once,TGTGCCAGGGGAGGGAAGTTCAATGAGCAGTTCTTC,CARGGKFNEQFF
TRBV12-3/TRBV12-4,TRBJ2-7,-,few,TGTGCCAGCAGCCCCCGGAGCTCCGCCGAGGGGCAGTACTTC,CASSPRSSAEGQYF
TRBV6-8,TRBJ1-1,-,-,TGTGCCAGCAGCCCCGGACGGACGTCGGGTGGGGGCACTGAAGCTTTCTTT,CASSPGRTSGGGTEAFF
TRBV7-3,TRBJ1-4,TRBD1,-,TGTGCCAGCAGAGAGGGACAGGGAAATGAAAAACTGTTTTTT,CASREGQGNEKLFF
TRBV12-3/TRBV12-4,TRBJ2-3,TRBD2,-,TGTGCCAGCTGTCGGGGGGTAACAGATACGCAGTATTTT,CASCRGVTDTQYF
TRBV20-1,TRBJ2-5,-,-,TGCAGTGCTAGAGAGATGGGTCGCTTGCAGGAGTGGGAGACCCAGTACTTC,CSAREMGRLQEWETQYF
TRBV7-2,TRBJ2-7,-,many,TGTGCCAGCAGCTTAAGTCCAGCGGTGACCTACGAGCAGTACTTC,CASSLSPAVTYEQYF
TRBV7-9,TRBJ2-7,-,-,TGTGCCAGCAGCTTTACAGGGTCCGAGCAGTACTTC,CASSFTGSEQYF
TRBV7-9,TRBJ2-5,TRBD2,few,TGTGCCAGCAGCTCGGGACTAGCGGGGTTAACGGAGACCCAGTACTTC,CASSSGLAGLTETQYF
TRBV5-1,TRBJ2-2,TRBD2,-,TGCGCCAGCAGACCGTCGTCGGGGGGGCAAAACACCGGGGAGCTGTTTTTT,CASRPSSGGQNTGELFF
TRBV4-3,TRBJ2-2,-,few,TGCGCCAGCAGCCACAAGGGCAGAACCGGGGAGCTGTTTTTT,CASSHKGRTGELFF
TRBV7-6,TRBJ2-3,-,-,TGTGCCAGCAGCTTTGAAAAAGATACGCAGTATTTT,CASSFEKDTQYF
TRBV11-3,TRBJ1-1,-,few,TGTGCCAGCAGCCTAAGGTTTTTCCCAGCGGTCGGCACTGAAGCTTTCTTT,CASSLRFFPAVGTEAFF
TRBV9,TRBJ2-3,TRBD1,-,TGTGCCAGCAGCGTCCTACCGGGACAGGGACTAACAGATACGCAGTATTTT,CASSVLPGQGLTDTQYF
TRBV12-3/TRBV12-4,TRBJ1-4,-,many,TGTGCCAGCAAGGGGCCCACCGGGACAAGCCTTGAAAAACTGTTTTTT,CASKGPTGTSLEKLFF
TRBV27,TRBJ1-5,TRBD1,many,TGTGCCAGCAGCCTTTTCGGGACAGGGGGCAAGAGCAATCAGCCCCAGCATTTT,CASSLFGTGGKSNQPQHF
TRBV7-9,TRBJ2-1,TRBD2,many,TGTGCCAGCAGCTTCCACGAGCGGGGCGACAATGAGCAGTTCTTC,CASSFHERGDNEQFF
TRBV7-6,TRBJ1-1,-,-,TGTGCCAGCAGCTTAGCGCGGGGACTAAGAGCTTTCTTT,CASSLARGLRAFF
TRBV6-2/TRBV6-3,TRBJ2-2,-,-,TGTGCCAGCAGTTACTCGAGTAGGCCAGGGGAGAAGGGGACCGGTTTCACCGGGGAGCTGTTTTTT,CASSYSSRPGEKGTGFTGELFF
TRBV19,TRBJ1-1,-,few,TGTGCCAGTATAGGGAGAGGCGTGGGGTCGGGGACTGAAGCTTTCTTT,CASIGRGVGSGTEAFF